This passage covers 7 T cell receptor beta chains from one sample sequenced in a study of Graves' ophthalmopathy and Graves' hyperthyroidism. Scientists amplified the TCR beta CDR3 regions from RNA transcripts. Scientists carried out first-round RT-PCR using HTBI primers and then a second-round multiplex PCR. One entry per CDR3 protein, called by TCRdb with MiXCR from the multiplex PCR reads. The sample has roughly 700,000 distinct CDR3 sequences, 40% seen once; the top ten hold around 40%. The specimen was peripheral blood. These TCRs come from an adult man with Graves' ophthalmopathy.

In the case of this clonotype: This sequence may be a read error, since a much larger clone differs from it by one base. The rearrangement links TRBV7-9 to TRBJ1-1, with D tentatively TRBD1 (6 bases). Germline assignment: CDR1 SEHNR and CDR2 FQNEAQ (reference sequence). The CDR3 has 14 amino acids. V lost 0 bases, J lost 6 bases, and 11 bases lay in between. CDR3 sequence (DNA): TGTGCCAGCAGCTTAGCAGCAGGGGTTGCTGAAGCTTTCTTT. Its protein product is CASSLAAGVAEAFF.

This clonotype was seen only a few times. The J gene is TRBJ2-7, the V gene TRBV7-9, with unresolved D. Trimming shortened V by 5 bases and J by 1 base, and 9 bases separated the two germline ends. The CDR3 runs 13 residues. Germline lookup yields CDR1 SEHNR and CDR2 FQNEAQ (reference sequence). CDR3 sequence reads: CASSTKTSYEQYF. CDR3 nucleotides: TGTGCCAGCAGCACCAAGACATCCTACGAGCAGTACTTC.

The chain couples TRBV6-1 to TRBJ2-5; D may be TRBD1 (6 bases). The CDR3 runs to 14 residues. With 5 bases removed from V and 7 bases from J, the gap between germline ends came to 17 bases. Germline CDR1 and CDR2: MNHNS and SASEGT. The CDR3 reads CASSPDRSFVTQYF. DNA of the CDR3: TGTGCCAGCAGTCCAGACAGGTCATTCGTGACCCAGTACTTC.

The gene calls are TRBV5-1 and TRBJ2-7; TRBD1 matches 7 bases. Germline V gene lookup returns CDR1 SGHRS and CDR2 YFSETQ. The length of the CDR3 is 15 residues. The junction had 8 bases not matched to a gene; V was cut back by 3 bases and J by 2 bases. The CDR3 loop reads CASSSGQQLTYEQYF. In DNA, the CDR3 is TGCGCCAGCAGCTCGGGACAGCAACTAACCTACGAGCAGTACTTC. The full variable domain, its missing parts supplied by reference TRBV5-1 and TRBJ2-7, is KAGVTQTPRYLIKTRGQQVTLSCSPISGHRSVSWYQQTPGQGLQFLFEYFSETQRNKGNFPGRFSGRQFSNSRSEMNVSTLELGDSALYLCASSSGQQLTYEQYFGPGTRLTVT.

This clonotype was counted ten times or more. The J gene is TRBJ1-5, the V gene TRBV15; a weak D match, TRBD1 (5 bases). V dropped 3 bases and J dropped 2 bases, with 14 bases sitting between them. The CDR3 is made up of 16 amino acids. Germline CDR1 reads LNHNV; CDR2 reads YYDKDF (reference sequence). The DNA of the CDR3 is TGTGCCACCAGCAGCCGCAGGGCTGGGGGCAATCAGCCCCAGCATTTT. Translated, it gives CATSSRRAGGNQPQHF.

This clonotype was picked up many times. This chain joins TRBV7-8 and TRBJ2-7; D unresolved. This CDR3 has 15 residues. With 1 base removed from V and 4 bases from J, the gap between germline ends came to 14 bases. The V gene's germline CDR1 is SGHVS and CDR2 FQNEAQ. The CDR3 bases are TGTGCCAGCAGCTTAGGACCGGCGCCTACTTACGAGCAGTACTTC. This translates into CASSLGPAPTYEQYF.

This clonotype was observed many times. The V gene is TRBV10-3, the J gene TRBJ1-3; no definite D call. V was clipped by 7 bases and J by 0 bases, with 7 bases between them. The CDR3 covers 13 residues. Germline CDR1 reads ENHRY; CDR2 reads SYGVKD. CDR3 loop: CAIIDDSGNTIYF. In DNA, the CDR3 is TGTGCCATCATTGACGACTCTGGAAACACCATATATTTT.